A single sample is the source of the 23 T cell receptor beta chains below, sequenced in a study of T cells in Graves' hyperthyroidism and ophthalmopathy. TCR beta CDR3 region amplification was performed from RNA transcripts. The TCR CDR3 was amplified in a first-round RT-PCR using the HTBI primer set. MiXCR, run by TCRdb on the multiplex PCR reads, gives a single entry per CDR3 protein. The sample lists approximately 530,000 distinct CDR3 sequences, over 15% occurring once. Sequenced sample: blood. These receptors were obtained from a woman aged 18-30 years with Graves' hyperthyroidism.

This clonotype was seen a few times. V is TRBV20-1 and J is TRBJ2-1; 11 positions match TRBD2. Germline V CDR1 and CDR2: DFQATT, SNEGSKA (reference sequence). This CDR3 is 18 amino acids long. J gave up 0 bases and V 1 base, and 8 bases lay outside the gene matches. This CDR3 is CSARGSGLAELSYNEQFF. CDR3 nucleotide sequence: TGCAGTGCTAGAGGATCGGGACTAGCGGAGCTCTCCTACAATGAGCAGTTCTTC.

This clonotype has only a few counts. The DNA of the CDR3 is TGTGCCAGTAGTATAACCGGGAGCGGTAATTCACCCCTCCACTTT. Protein: CASSITGSGNSPLHF. The V and J genes are TRBV19 and TRBJ1-6; D gene uncertain. The CDR3 runs 15 residues. Germline assignment: CDR1 LNHDA and CDR2 SQIVND (reference sequence). V was shortened by 2 bases and J by 6 bases, with 11 bases between the two germline ends.

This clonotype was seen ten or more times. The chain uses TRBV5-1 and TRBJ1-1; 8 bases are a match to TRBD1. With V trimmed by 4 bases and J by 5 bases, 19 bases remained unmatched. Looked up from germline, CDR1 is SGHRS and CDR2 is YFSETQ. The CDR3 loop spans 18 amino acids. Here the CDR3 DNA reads TGCGCCAGCAGCGTTATCTTGACAGGGGAGGTTGGAAAAACTGAAGCTTTCTTT. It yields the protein CASSVILTGEVGKTEAFF.

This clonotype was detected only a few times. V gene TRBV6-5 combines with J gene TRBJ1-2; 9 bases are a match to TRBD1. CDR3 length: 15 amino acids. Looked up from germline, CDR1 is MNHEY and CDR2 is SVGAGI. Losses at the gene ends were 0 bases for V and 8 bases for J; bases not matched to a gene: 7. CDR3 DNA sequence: TGTGCCAGCAGTTACTCGTCTGGGACAGGGTCCGGCTACACCTTC. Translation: CASSYSSGTGSGYTF.

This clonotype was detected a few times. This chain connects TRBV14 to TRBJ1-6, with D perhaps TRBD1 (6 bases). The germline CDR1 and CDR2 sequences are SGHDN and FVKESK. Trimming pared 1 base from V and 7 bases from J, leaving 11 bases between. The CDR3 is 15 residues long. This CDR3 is CASSQVTGGNSPLHF. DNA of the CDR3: TGTGCCAGCAGCCAAGTAACGGGGGGCAATTCACCCCTCCACTTT.

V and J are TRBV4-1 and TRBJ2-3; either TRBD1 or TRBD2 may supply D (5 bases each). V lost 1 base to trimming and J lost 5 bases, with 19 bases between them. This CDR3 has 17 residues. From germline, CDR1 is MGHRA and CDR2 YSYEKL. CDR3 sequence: CASSQGSGTERLDTQYF. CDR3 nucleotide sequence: TGCGCCAGCAGCCAAGGTAGTGGGACGGAACGTCTAGATACGCAGTATTTT.

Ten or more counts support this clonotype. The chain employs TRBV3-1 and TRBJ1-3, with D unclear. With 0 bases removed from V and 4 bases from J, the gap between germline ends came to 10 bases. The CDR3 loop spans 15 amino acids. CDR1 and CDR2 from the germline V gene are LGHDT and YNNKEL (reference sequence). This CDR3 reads CASSQDPVGGNTIYF. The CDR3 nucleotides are TGTGCCAGCAGCCAAGATCCGGTGGGGGGAAACACCATATATTTT.

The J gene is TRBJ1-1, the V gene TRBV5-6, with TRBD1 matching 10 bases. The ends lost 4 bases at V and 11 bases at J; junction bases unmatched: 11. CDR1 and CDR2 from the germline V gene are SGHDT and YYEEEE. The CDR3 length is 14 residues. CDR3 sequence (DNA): TGTGCCAGCAGCGAGGACAGGGGGTACCCTGGGGCTTTCTTT. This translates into CASSEDRGYPGAFF.

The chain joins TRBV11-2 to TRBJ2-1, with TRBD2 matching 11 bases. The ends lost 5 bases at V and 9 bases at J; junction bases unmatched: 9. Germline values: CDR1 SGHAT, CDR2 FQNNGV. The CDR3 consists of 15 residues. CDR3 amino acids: CASSLGTSGVSEQFF. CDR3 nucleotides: TGTGCCAGCAGCCTCGGGACTAGCGGTGTTAGTGAGCAGTTCTTC.

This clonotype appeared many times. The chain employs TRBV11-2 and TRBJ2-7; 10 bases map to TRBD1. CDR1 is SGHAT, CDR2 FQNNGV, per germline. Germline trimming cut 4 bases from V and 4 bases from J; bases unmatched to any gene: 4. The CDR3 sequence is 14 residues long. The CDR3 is CASSSGQGFYEQYF. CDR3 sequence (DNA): TGTGCCAGCAGCTCGGGACAGGGGTTTTACGAGCAGTACTTC.

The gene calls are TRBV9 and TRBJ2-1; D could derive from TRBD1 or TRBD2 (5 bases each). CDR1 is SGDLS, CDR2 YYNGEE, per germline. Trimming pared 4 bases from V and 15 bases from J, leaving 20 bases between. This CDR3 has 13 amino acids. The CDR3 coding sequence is TGTGCCAGCAGCCCAACGAGCCCCGGGGCGCCGTTCTTC. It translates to CASSPTSPGAPFF.

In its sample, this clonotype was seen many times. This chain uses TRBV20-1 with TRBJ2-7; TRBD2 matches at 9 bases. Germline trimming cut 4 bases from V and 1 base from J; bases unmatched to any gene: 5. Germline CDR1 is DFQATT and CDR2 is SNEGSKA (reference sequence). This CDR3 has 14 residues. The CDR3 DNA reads TGCAGTGCTATCCTTAGCGGGAGTTCCTACGAGCAGTACTTC. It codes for CSAILSGSSYEQYF.

The CDR3 sequence: CASPGTSGGAGTDTQYF. The CDR3, as DNA: TGTGCCAGCCCAGGGACTAGCGGGGGGGCAGGCACAGATACGCAGTATTTT. The chain couples TRBV7-3 to TRBJ2-3, with 16 bases aligning to TRBD2. Germline CDR1 reads SGHTA; CDR2 reads FQGTGA. The CDR3 has 17 amino acids. With 8 bases clipped from V and 1 base from J, the junction kept 6 bases outside the gene matches.

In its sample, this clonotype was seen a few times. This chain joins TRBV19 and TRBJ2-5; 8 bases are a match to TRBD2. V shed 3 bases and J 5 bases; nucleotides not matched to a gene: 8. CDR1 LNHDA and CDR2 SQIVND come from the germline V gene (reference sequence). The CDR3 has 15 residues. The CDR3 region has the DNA TGTGCCAGTAGTATGAGGCGGGAGGCCCTGGAGACCCAGTACTTC. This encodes CASSMRREALETQYF.

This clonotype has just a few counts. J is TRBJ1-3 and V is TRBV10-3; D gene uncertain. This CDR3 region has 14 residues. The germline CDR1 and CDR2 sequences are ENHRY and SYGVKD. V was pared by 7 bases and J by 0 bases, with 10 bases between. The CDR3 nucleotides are TGTGCCATCACCGACGGGAGCTCTGGAAACACCATATATTTT. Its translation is CAITDGSSGNTIYF.

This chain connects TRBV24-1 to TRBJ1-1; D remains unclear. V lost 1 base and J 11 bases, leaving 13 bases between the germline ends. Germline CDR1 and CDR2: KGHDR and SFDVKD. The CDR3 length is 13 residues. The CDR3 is CATSDFGKTGAFF. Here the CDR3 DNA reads TGTGCCACCAGTGATTTCGGGAAGACTGGGGCTTTCTTT.

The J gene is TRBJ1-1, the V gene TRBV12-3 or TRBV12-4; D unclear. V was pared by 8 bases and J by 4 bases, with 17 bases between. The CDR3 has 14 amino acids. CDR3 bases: TGTGCCAGCCTTAGGGCCTCCTTGATCACTGAAGCTTTCTTT. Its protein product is CASLRASLITEAFF.

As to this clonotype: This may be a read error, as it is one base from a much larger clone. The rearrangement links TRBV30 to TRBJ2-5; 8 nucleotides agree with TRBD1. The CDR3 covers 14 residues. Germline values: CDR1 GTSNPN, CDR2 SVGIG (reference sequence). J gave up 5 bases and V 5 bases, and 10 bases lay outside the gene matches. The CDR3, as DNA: TGTGCCTGGGGCTTGGACAGGGTGTACGAGACCCAGTACTTC. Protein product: CAWGLDRVYETQYF. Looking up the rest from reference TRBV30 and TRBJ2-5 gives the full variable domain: SQTIHQWPATLVQPVGSPLSLECTVEGTSNPNLYWYRQAAGRGLQLLFYSVGIGQISSEVPQNLSASRPQDRQFILSSKKLLLSDSGFYLCAWGLDRVYETQYFGPGTRLLVL.

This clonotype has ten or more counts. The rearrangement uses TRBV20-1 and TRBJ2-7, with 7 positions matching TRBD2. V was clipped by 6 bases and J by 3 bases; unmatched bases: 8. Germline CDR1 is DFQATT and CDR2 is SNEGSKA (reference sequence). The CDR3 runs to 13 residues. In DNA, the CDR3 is TGCAGTGCAATGAGCGGGACCGACTACGAGCAGTACTTC. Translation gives CSAMSGTDYEQYF.

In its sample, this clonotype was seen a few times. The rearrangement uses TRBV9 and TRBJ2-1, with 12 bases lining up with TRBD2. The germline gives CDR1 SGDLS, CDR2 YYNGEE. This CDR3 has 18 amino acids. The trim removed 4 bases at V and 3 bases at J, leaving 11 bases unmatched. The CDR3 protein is CASSQEASGGAFYNEQFF. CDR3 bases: TGTGCCAGCAGCCAGGAGGCTAGCGGGGGGGCCTTCTACAATGAGCAGTTCTTC.

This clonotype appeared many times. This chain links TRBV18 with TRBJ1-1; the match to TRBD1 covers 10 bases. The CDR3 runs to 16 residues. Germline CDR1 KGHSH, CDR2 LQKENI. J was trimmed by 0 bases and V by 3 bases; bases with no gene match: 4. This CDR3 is CASSPGQGVVNTEAFF. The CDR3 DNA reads TGTGCCAGCTCACCCGGACAGGGGGTGGTGAACACTGAAGCTTTCTTT.

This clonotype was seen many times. DNA of the CDR3: TGTGCCACCAAGACAGGGATTTTCACTGAAGCTTTCTTT. Protein sequence: CATKTGIFTEAFF. V gene TRBV15 combines with J gene TRBJ1-1; 7 nucleotides align to TRBD1. CDR3 length: 13 residues. In germline, CDR1 is LNHNV, CDR2 YYDKDF (reference sequence). V was pared by 7 bases and J by 4 bases, with 6 bases of the junction left unmatched.

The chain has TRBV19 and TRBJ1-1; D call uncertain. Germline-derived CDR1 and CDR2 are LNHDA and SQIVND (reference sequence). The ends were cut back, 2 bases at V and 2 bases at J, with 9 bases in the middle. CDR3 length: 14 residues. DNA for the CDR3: TGTGCCAGTAGTATATTGAGTCCTAACACTGAAGCTTTCTTT. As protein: CASSILSPNTEAFF. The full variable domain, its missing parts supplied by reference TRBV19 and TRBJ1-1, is DGGITQSPKYLFRKEGQNVTLSCEQNLNHDAMYWYRQDPGQGLRLIYYSQIVNDFQKGDIAEGYSVSREKKESFPLTVTSAQKNPTAFYLCASSILSPNTEAFFGQGTRLTVV.